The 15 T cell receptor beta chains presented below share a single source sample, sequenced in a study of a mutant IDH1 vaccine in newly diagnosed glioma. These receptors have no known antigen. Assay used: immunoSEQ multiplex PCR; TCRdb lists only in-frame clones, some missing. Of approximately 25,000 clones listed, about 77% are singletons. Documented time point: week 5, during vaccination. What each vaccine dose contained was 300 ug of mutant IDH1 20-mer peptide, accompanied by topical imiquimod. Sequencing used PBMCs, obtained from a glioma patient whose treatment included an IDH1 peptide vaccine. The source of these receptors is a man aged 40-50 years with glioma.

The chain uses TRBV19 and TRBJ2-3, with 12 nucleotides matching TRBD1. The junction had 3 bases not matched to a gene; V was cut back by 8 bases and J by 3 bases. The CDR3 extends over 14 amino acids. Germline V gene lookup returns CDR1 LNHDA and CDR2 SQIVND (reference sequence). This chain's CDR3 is CASRDRGLTDTQYF. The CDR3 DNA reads TGTGCCAGTCGGGACAGGGGGCTTACAGATACGCAGTATTTT. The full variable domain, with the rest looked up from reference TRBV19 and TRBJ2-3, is DGGITQSPKYLFRKEGQNVTLSCEQNLNHDAMYWYRQDPGQGLRLIYYSQIVNDFQKGDIAEGYSVSREKKESFPLTVTSAQKNPTAFYLCASRDRGLTDTQYFGPGTRLTVL.

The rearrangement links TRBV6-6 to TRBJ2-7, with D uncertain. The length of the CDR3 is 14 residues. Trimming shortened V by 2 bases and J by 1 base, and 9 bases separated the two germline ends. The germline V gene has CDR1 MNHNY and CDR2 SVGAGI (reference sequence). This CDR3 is CASSYPGGSYEQYF. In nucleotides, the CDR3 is TGTGCCAGCAGTTACCCGGGCGGATCCTACGAGCAGTACTTC.

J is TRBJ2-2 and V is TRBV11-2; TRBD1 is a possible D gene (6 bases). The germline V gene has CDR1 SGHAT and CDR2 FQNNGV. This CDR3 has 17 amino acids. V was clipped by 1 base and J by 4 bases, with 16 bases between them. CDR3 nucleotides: TGTGCCAGCAGCTTAGTTCGTGGGACACTTACCACCGGGGAGCTGTTTTTT. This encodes CASSLVRGTLTTGELFF.

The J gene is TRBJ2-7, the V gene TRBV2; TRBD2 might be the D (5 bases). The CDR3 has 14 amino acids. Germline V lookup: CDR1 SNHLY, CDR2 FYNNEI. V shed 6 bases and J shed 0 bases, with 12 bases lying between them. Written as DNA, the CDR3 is TGTGCCAGCAGCAGTCGAGGGCCCTCCTACGAGCAGTACTTC. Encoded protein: CASSSRGPSYEQYF.

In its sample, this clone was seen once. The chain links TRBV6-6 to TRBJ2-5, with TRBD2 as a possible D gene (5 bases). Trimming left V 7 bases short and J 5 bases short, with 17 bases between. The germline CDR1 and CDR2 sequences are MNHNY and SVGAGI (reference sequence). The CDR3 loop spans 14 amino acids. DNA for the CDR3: TGTGCCAGCACTGAGGGTGGAGTACGGGAGACCCAGTACTTC. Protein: CASTEGGVRETQYF.

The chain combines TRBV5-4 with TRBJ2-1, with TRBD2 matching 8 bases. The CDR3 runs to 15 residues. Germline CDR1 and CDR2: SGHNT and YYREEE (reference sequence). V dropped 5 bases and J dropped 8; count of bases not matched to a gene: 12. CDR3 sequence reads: CASRVDGRALDEQFF. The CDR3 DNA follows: TGTGCCAGCAGGGTCGACGGGAGGGCCCTTGATGAGCAGTTCTTC. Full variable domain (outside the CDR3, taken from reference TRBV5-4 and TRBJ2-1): ETGVTQSPTHLIKTRGQQVTLRCSSQSGHNTVSWYQQALGQGPQFIFQYYREEENGRGNFPPRFSGLQFPNYSSELNVNALELDDSALYLCASRVDGRALDEQFFGPGTRLTVL.

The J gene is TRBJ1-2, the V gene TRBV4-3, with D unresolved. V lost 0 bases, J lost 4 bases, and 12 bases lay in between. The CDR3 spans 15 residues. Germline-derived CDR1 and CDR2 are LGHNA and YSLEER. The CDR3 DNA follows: TGCGCCAGCAGCCAAGAAAGATGGCAGATCTATGGCTACACCTTC. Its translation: CASSQERWQIYGYTF.

As DNA, the CDR3 is TGTGCCAGCAGTATCCGACTAGCGGGATTATACGAGCAGTACGTC. It yields the protein CASSIRLAGLYEQYV. The genes are TRBV6-1 and TRBJ2-7; TRBD2 matches at 11 bases. The CDR3 contains 15 residues. J lost 4 bases, V lost 5 bases, and 7 bases had no gene match. Germline values: CDR1 MNHNS, CDR2 SASEGT.

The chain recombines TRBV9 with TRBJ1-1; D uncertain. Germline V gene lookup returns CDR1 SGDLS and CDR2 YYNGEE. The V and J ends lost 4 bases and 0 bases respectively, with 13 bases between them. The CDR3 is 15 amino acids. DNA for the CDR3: TGTGCCAGCAGCCCAATCGGCAGCATGAACACTGAAGCTTTCTTT. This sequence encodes CASSPIGSMNTEAFF. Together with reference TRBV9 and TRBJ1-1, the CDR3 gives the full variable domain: DSGVTQTPKHLITATGQRVTLRCSPRSGDLSVYWYQQSLDQGLQFLIQYYNGEERAKGNILERFSAQQFPDLHSELNLSSLELGDSALYFCASSPIGSMNTEAFFGQGTRLTVV.

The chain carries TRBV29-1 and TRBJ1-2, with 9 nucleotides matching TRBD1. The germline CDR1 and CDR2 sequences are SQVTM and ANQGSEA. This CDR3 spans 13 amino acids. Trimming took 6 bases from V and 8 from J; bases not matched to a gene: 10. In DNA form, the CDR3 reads TGCAGCGTGACTGTACAGGGGGCGAGCGGCTACACCTTC. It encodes CSVTVQGASGYTF.

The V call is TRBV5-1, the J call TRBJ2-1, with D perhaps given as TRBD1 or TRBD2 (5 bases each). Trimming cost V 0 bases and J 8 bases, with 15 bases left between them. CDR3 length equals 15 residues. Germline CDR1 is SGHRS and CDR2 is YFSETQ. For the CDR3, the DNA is TGCGCCAGCAGCTTGGCGGCAGGGAGATCTGATGAGCAGTTCTTC. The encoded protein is CASSLAAGRSDEQFF.

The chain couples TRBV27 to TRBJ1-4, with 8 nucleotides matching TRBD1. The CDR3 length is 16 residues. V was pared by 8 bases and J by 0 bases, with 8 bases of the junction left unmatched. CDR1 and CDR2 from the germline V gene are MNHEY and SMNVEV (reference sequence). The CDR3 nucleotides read TGTGCCAGCGGTGGCGACAGGGGTTCAACTAATGAAAAACTGTTTTTT. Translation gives CASGGDRGSTNEKLFF.

The CDR3 region is CATEGGGEQFF. The CDR3 region has the DNA TGTGCCACAGAGGGGGGAGGCGAGCAGTTCTTC. The chain joins TRBV15 to TRBJ2-1; D may be TRBD1 or TRBD2 (6 bases each). V was shortened by 9 bases and J by 10 bases, with 13 bases between the two germline ends. This CDR3 is 11 amino acids long. Germline V CDR1 and CDR2: LNHNV, YYDKDF (reference sequence).

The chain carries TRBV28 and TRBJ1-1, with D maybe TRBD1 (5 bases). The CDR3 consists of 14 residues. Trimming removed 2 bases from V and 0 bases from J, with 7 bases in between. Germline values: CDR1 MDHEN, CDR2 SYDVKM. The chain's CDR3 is CASSLDSLNTEAFF. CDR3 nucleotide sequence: TGTGCCAGCAGTTTAGACAGCTTGAACACTGAAGCTTTCTTT.

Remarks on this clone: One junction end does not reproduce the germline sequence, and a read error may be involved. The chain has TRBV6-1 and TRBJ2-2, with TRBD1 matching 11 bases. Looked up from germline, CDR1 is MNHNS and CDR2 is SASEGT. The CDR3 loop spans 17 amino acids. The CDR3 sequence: CASREAGTGGRTGELFF. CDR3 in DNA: TGTGCCAGCAGGGAAGCCGGGACAGGGGGAAGAACCGGGGAGCTGTTTTTT.